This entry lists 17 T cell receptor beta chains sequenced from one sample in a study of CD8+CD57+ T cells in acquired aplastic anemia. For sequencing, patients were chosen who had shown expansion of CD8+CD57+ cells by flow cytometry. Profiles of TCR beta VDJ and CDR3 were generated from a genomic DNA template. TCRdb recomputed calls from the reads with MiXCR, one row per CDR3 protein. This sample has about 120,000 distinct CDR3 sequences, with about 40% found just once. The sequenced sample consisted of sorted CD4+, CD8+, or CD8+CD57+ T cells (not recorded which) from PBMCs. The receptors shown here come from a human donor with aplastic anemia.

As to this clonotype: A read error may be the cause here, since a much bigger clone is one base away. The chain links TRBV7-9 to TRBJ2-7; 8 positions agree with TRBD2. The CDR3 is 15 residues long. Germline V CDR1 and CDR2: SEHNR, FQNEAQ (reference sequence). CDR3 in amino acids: CASSLERTSYYEQCF. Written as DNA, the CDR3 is TGTGCCAGCAGCTTAGAACGGACTAGCTATTACGAGCAGTGCTTC.

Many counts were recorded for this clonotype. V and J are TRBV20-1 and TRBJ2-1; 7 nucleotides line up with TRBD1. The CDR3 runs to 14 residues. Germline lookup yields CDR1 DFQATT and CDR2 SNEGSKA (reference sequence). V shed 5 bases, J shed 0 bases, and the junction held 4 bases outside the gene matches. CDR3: CSASRGNSYNEQFF. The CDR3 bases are TGCAGTGCTTCCAGGGGGAACTCCTACAATGAGCAGTTCTTC.

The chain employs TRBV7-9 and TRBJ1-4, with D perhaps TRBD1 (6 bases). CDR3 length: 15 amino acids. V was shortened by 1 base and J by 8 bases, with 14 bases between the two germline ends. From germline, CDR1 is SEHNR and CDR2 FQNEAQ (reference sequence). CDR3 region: CASSLDGGLAEKLFF. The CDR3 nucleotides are TGTGCCAGCAGCTTAGATGGGGGGCTGGCCGAAAAACTGTTTTTT.

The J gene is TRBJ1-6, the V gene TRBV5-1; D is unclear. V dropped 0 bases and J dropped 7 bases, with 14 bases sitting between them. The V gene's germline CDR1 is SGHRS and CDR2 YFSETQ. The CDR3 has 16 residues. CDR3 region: CASSLESSAANSPLHF. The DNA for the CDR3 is TGCGCCAGCAGCTTGGAATCTTCAGCGGCCAATTCACCCCTCCACTTT.

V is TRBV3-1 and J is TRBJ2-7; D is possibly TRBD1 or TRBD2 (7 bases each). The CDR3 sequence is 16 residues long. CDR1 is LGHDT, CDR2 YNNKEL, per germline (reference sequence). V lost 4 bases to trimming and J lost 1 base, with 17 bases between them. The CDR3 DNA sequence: TGTGCCAGCAGCCCTGGGAGGGGGCAACCGTCCTACGAGCAGTACTTC. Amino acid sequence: CASSPGRGQPSYEQYF.

The DNA of the CDR3 is TGTGCCAGCAGTCCTCGAGAGGGCTGGGCTAATGAAAAACTGTTTTTT. Protein product: CASSPREGWANEKLFF. This chain uses TRBV12-3 or TRBV12-4 with TRBJ1-4; D not resolved. The V end lost 5 bases, the J end lost 3 bases, and 16 bases lay between the germline ends. The CDR3 is made up of 16 amino acids.

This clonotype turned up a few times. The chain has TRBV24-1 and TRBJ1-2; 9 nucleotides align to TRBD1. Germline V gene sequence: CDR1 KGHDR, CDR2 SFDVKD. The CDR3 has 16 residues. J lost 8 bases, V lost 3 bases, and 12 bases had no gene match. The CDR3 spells CATSDATQGAREGYTF. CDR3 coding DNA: TGTGCCACCAGTGATGCTACACAGGGGGCAAGGGAAGGCTACACCTTC.

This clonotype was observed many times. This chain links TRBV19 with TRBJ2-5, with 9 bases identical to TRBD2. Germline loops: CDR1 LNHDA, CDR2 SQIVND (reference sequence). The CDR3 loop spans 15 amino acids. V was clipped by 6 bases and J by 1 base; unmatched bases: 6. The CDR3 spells CASRGRGGSQETQYF. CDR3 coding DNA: TGTGCCAGTAGGGGGCGGGGGGGTTCCCAAGAGACCCAGTACTTC. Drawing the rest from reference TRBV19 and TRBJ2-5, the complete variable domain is DGGITQSPKYLFRKEGQNVTLSCEQNLNHDAMYWYRQDPGQGLRLIYYSQIVNDFQKGDIAEGYSVSREKKESFPLTVTSAQKNPTAFYLCASRGRGGSQETQYFGPGTRLLVL.

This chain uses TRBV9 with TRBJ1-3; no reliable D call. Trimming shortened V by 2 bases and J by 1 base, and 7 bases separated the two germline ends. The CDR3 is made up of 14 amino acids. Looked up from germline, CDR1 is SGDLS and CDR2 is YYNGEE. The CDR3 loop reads CASSVTRSGNTIYF. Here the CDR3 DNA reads TGTGCCAGCAGCGTTACAAGGTCTGGAAACACCATATATTTT.

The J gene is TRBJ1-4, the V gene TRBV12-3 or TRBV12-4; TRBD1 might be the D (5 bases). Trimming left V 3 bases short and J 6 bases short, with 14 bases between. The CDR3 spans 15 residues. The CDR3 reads CASSLGGAGDEKLFF. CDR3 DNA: TGTGCCAGCAGTTTGGGCGGGGCAGGAGATGAAAAACTGTTTTTT.

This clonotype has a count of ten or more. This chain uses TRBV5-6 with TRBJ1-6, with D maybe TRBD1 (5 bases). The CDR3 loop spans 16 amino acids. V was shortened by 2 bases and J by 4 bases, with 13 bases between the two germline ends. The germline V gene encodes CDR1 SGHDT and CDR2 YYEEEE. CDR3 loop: CASSLKGTQYNSPLHF. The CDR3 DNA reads TGTGCCAGCAGCTTAAAGGGGACCCAGTATAATTCACCCCTCCACTTT.

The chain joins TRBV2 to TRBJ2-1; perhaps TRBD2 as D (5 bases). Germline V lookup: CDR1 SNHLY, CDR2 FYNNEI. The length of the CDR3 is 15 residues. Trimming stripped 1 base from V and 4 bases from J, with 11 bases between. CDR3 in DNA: TGTGCCAGCAGTGAAGGAGGGTTCCGTTACAATGAGCAGTTCTTC. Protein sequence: CASSEGGFRYNEQFF.

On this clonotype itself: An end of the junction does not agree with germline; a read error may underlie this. The CDR3 reads CARSPRRQGWDGYTF. CDR3 DNA: TGTGCCCGCAGCCCCCGACGACAGGGCTGGGATGGCTACACCTTC. V and J are TRBV13 and TRBJ1-2, with TRBD1 identical over 7 bases. CDR1 is PRHDT and CDR2 is FYEKMQ in the germline V gene (reference sequence). The CDR3 spans 15 residues.

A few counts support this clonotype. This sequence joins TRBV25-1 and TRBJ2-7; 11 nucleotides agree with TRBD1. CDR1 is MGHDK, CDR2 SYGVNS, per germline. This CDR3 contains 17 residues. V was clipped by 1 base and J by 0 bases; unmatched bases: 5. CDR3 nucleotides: TGTGCCAGCAGTGAATCGGGACAGGGGGGAGTCTCCTACGAGCAGTACTTC. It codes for CASSESGQGGVSYEQYF.

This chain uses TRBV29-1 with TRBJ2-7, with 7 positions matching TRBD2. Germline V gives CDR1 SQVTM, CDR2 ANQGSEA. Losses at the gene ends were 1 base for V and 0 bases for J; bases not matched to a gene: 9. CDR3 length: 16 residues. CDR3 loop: CSVEGGGEGSSYEQYF. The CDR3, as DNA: TGCAGCGTTGAAGGGGGGGGGGAGGGAAGCTCCTACGAGCAGTACTTC.

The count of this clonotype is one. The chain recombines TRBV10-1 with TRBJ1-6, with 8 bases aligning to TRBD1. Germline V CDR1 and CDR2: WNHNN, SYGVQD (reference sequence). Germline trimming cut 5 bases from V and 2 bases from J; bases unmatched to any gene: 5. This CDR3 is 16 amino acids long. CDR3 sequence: CASSPTGEAYNSPLHF. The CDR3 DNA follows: TGCGCCAGCAGTCCGACAGGGGAGGCCTATAATTCACCCCTCCACTTT.

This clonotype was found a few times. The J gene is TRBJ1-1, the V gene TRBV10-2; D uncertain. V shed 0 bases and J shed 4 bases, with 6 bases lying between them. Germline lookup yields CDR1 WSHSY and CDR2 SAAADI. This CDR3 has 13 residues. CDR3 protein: CASSESRTTEAFF. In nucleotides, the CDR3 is TGCGCCAGCAGTGAGTCGAGGACCACTGAAGCTTTCTTT.